This TCR beta chain derives from a study of cytomegalovirus exposure and HLA in healthy donors. Concerning this clone itself: Its antigen is not identified.

Germline V gene lookup returns CDR1 LNHNV and CDR2 YYDKDF (reference sequence). The CDR3 totals 19 residues. With 0 bases removed from V and 6 bases from J, the gap between germline ends came to 24 bases. Profiling relied on immunoSEQ multiplex PCR, and the TCRdb table lists in-frame clones only, not all of them. The sample has fewer than 150,000 clones, approximately 84% seen once; the top ten hold roughly 27%. The donors were in the approximately 120-subject validation cohort, distinct from the approximately 610-subject first cohort. Study-wide results and limits: According to reports, the classifier identified cytomegalovirus status with high specificity and sensitivity.

The sample taken for sequencing was PBMCs. V gene TRBV15 combines with J gene TRBJ1-5; D not certain. This clonotype originated in a man under 40 in good health and CMV-seropositive. The DNA of the CDR3 is TGTGCCACCAGCAGAGATGGAGGGTGGTTGGAGGTTACGTCTCAGCCCCAGCATTTT. It encodes CATSRDGGWLEVTSQPQHF.